The 21 T cell receptor beta chains presented below share a single source sample, sequenced in a study of CD8+ T cells in alopecia areata. Once RNA had been extracted, it was reverse transcribed into cDNA to act as the sequencing template. Repertoires were generated with immunoSEQ multiplex PCR, while TCRdb's copy carries only in-frame clones and drops some. The sample consists of 150,000 to 200,000 clones, about 54% of them appearing once. The sequencing input was CD4+ T cells sorted from blood. The receptors here all came from a human donor in good health.

The rearrangement joins TRBV29-1 to TRBJ2-1, with a weak D call TRBD1 (5 bases). CDR3 length: 13 amino acids. V dropped 3 bases and J dropped 6 bases, with 12 bases sitting between them. Looked up from germline, CDR1 is SQVTM and CDR2 is ANQGSEA. CDR3 residues: CSVDGAFSNEQFF. The CDR3 bases are TGCAGCGTTGATGGGGCCTTTAGCAATGAGCAGTTCTTC.

The chain has TRBV6-5 and TRBJ2-7, with 7 bases aligning to TRBD1. V was clipped by 5 bases and J by 6 bases; unmatched bases: 10. Germline CDR1 and CDR2: MNHEY and SVGAGI. The CDR3 contains 14 residues. CDR3 sequence reads: CASSGRDSQGEQYF. The CDR3 nucleotides are TGTGCCAGCAGTGGCCGGGACAGTCAAGGCGAGCAGTACTTC.

This clone was counted a few times. The V call is TRBV29-1, the J call TRBJ2-7, with D perhaps TRBD2 (6 bases). Trimming pared 3 bases from V and 3 bases from J, leaving 12 bases between. The CDR3 runs to 13 residues. CDR1 SQVTM and CDR2 ANQGSEA come from the germline V gene. CDR3 nucleotides: TGCAGCGTTGATAGGGCCGGGGGCTACGAGCAGTACTTC. Translated, it gives CSVDRAGGYEQYF.

CDR3 sequence reads: CAIGTGGGYEQYF. CDR3 bases: TGTGCCATCGGGACAGGAGGAGGATACGAGCAGTACTTC. The chain recombines TRBV10-3 with TRBJ2-7; 8 bases align to TRBD1. The CDR3 has 13 residues. Unmatched junction bases numbered 7, after V lost 8 bases and J lost 4 bases. CDR1 is ENHRY, CDR2 SYGVKD, per germline.

This clone occurred a few times. This chain connects TRBV5-1 to TRBJ2-4; the D is unclear. Germline V gene data show CDR1 as SGHRS and CDR2 as YFSETQ. This CDR3 is built from 13 residues. V lost 0 bases to trimming and J lost 3 bases, with 4 bases between them. CDR3 DNA: TGCGCCAGCAGCTTGGGGTTCAAAAACATTCAGTACTTC. Encoded protein: CASSLGFKNIQYF.

The rearrangement uses TRBV30 and TRBJ2-5; TRBD2 aligns across 9 bases. Germline CDR1 GTSNPN, CDR2 SVGIG (reference sequence). This CDR3 region has 15 residues. The V gene end was trimmed by 8 bases and the J gene end by 1 base; junction bases not matched to a gene: 11. CDR3 DNA sequence: TGTGCCGGGGGAGGGCTAGCGGGATTCCAAGAGACCCAGTACTTC. Amino acids: CAGGGLAGFQETQYF.

The chain carries TRBV29-1 and TRBJ1-1, with 10 bases fitting TRBD1. There are 13 residues in the CDR3. CDR1 and CDR2 from the germline V gene are SQVTM and ANQGSEA. After removal of 6 bases from V and 1 base from J, the junction contained 2 bases not matched to a gene. The CDR3 here is CSVWTGGNTEAFF. The CDR3 bases are TGCAGCGTCTGGACAGGGGGGAACACTGAAGCTTTCTTT.

The V gene is TRBV2, the J gene TRBJ1-5, with D maybe TRBD1 (6 bases). Germline loops: CDR1 SNHLY, CDR2 FYNNEI. The CDR3 runs to 16 residues. Deletions cut 1 base from V and 2 bases from J, with 12 bases between. The CDR3, as DNA: TGTGCCAGCAGTGAAGTTGGGGGCGCGGGCAATCAGCCCCAGCATTTT. As protein: CASSEVGGAGNQPQHF. Full variable domain (remainder filled in from reference TRBV2 and TRBJ1-5): EPEVTQTPSHQVTQMGQEVILRCVPISNHLYFYWYRQILGQKVEFLVSFYNNEISEKSEIFDDQFSVERPDGSNFTLKIRSTKLEDSAMYFCASSEVGGAGNQPQHFGDGTRLSIL.

This chain links TRBV23-1 with TRBJ2-7; the D gene is possibly TRBD1 (5 bases). TRBV23-1 belongs to the ORF category, with a function that is uncertain. This CDR3 has 17 amino acids. V gave up 4 bases and J gave up 0 bases, with 19 bases separating them. The CDR3 nucleotides read TGCGCCAGCAGTCCCCTAGGGGTTCTCCAAAACTCCTACGAGCAGTACTTC. The encoded protein is CASSPLGVLQNSYEQYF.

The gene calls are TRBV29-1 and TRBJ2-2, with D unresolved. Per germline, CDR1 SQVTM and CDR2 ANQGSEA. The CDR3 runs 13 residues. V lost 4 bases and J lost 7, with 13 bases in between. CDR3 nucleotides: TGCAGCGTTGGGTCCCGTAATGGCGGGGAGCTGTTTTTT. It specifies CSVGSRNGGELFF.

The chain uses TRBV5-1 and TRBJ2-3; possibly TRBD1 for D (5 bases). Germline CDR1 and CDR2: SGHRS and YFSETQ. Trimming stripped 7 bases from V and 1 base from J, with 16 bases between. This CDR3 is built from 15 residues. Here the CDR3 DNA reads TGCGCCAGCGCCCAAGGGGCAAGCGGCACAGATACGCAGTATTTT. Translated, it gives CASAQGASGTDTQYF. The full variable domain, completed using reference TRBV5-1 and TRBJ2-3, is KAGVTQTPRYLIKTRGQQVTLSCSPISGHRSVSWYQQTPGQGLQFLFEYFSETQRNKGNFPGRFSGRQFSNSRSEMNVSTLELGDSALYLCASAQGASGTDTQYFGPGTRLTVL.

This chain connects TRBV6-1 to TRBJ2-1, with TRBD2 as a possible D gene (6 bases). Trimming took 6 bases from V and 3 from J, leaving 15 bases between them. The CDR3 is 15 amino acids. CDR1 is MNHNS, CDR2 SASEGT, per germline. The CDR3 reads CASSGGQGGYNEQFF. The CDR3 bases are TGTGCCAGCAGCGGCGGGCAGGGAGGCTACAATGAGCAGTTCTTC.

This rearrangement joins TRBV2 to TRBJ2-3; D uncertain. V lost 6 bases, J lost 4 bases, and 11 bases lay in between. CDR3 size: 13 residues. The germline gives CDR1 SNHLY, CDR2 FYNNEI. The CDR3 reads CASRPWMPDTQYF. The DNA for the CDR3 is TGTGCCAGCAGGCCCTGGATGCCAGATACGCAGTATTTT.

In this sample, this clone turned up a few times. The rearrangement uses TRBV28 and TRBJ2-4; 7 bases agree with TRBD2. The CDR3 totals 15 residues. The junction had 9 bases not matched to a gene; V was cut back by 6 bases and J by 4 bases. CDR1 and CDR2 (germline): MDHEN, SYDVKM. In nucleotides, the CDR3 is TGTGCCAGCAGCCCCGGGGGGAGCGGGAAAAACATTCAGTACTTC. Translated: CASSPGGSGKNIQYF.

This chain links TRBV5-1 with TRBJ2-4; 7 bases match TRBD1. The CDR3 runs 16 residues. Germline V gives CDR1 SGHRS, CDR2 YFSETQ. Trimming at V came to 0 bases and at J to 5 bases, leaving 8 bases not matched to a gene. The CDR3 sequence: CASSLAGTAEQNIQYF. The CDR3 nucleotides are TGCGCCAGCAGCTTGGCAGGGACAGCCGAACAAAACATTCAGTACTTC.

V usage is TRBV29-1 and J usage is TRBJ2-4, with D unresolved. V was pared by 4 bases and J by 3 bases, with 13 bases between. The length of the CDR3 is 14 residues. Germline V lookup: CDR1 SQVTM, CDR2 ANQGSEA. In nucleotides, the CDR3 is TGCAGCGTTGCGCCCACAGTTCTCAAAAACATTCAGTACTTC. It yields the protein CSVAPTVLKNIQYF.

This clone was counted between two and nine times. Other DNA sequences in the sample encode the same CDR3. This chain joins TRBV29-1 and TRBJ2-2; 9 bases line up with TRBD1. Germline V gene sequence: CDR1 SQVTM, CDR2 ANQGSEA. The CDR3 is made up of 14 amino acids. Unmatched junction bases numbered 2, after V lost 5 bases and J lost 1 base. The CDR3 protein is CSVRTGVNTGELFF. The CDR3 DNA reads as TGCAGCGTTAGGACAGGGGTGAACACCGGGGAGCTGTTTTTT.

Comments on this clone: Other nucleotide sequences from this sample produce the same CDR3. The chain has TRBV5-1 and TRBJ1-5; unclear D gene. The germline gives CDR1 SGHRS, CDR2 YFSETQ. CDR3 length equals 15 residues. V was pared by 0 bases and J by 0 bases, with 7 bases between. CDR3 sequence reads: CASSLDGYSNQPQHF. The CDR3 bases are TGCGCCAGCAGCTTGGATGGCTATAGCAATCAGCCCCAGCATTTT.

On this clone: The sample carries other DNA sequences with the same CDR3. V is TRBV29-1 and J is TRBJ2-1, with D possibly TRBD2 on 5 matching bases. The CDR3 covers 10 residues. CDR1 SQVTM and CDR2 ANQGSEA come from the germline V gene. Trimming pared 6 bases from V and 7 bases from J, leaving 7 bases between. In DNA form, the CDR3 reads TGCAGCGTAGGAGGAAATGAGCAGTTCTTC. Translating gives CSVGGNEQFF.

The chain is built from TRBV5-1 and TRBJ2-1; D unresolved. V lost 5 bases to trimming and J lost 5 bases, with 11 bases between them. Germline V gene lookup returns CDR1 SGHRS and CDR2 YFSETQ. The CDR3 is made up of 13 amino acids. The CDR3 nucleotides read TGCGCCAGCAGGCTTGCGGCAAACAATGAGCAGTTCTTC. As protein: CASRLAANNEQFF.

The rearrangement uses TRBV28 and TRBJ2-5; 9 bases map to TRBD1. J lost 6 bases, V lost 3 bases, and 8 bases had no gene match. The germline V gene encodes CDR1 MDHEN and CDR2 SYDVKM. The CDR3 extends over 15 amino acids. CDR3 sequence: CASSFTGTGRKTQYF. CDR3 nucleotides: TGTGCCAGCAGTTTTACCGGGACAGGGAGGAAGACCCAGTACTTC.